Below, 29 T cell receptor beta chains from the same sample are listed, as sequenced in a study of Ad26.COV2.S vaccination and SARS-CoV-2 variants. Treatment specified: about 20 received Ad26.COV2.S at low or high dose, single or two shots; about 5 received placebo; per-sample allocation not given. Sampling occurred on day 63 after the first vaccine or placebo injection. Here immunoSEQ multiplex PCR was the method, and the copy in TCRdb shows in-frame clones only, minus some. The sample lists 330,000 or so clones, roughly 90% seen once, with 5.5% in the top ten. Specimen: peripheral blood, collected in a trial of Ad26.COV2.S vaccine versus placebo. These receptors all come from a person aged 18-65 years who received the Ad26.COV2.S COVID-19 vaccine or a placebo.

The chain carries TRBV3-1 (or the pseudogene TRBV3-2) and TRBJ1-1; no definite D call. Germline V gene data show CDR1 as LGHDT and CDR2 as YNNKEL (reference sequence). CDR3 length: 14 amino acids. V dropped 5 bases and J dropped 5 bases, with 15 bases sitting between them. CDR3 protein: CASSYAGVGTEAFF. The CDR3 nucleotides read TGTGCCAGCAGCTACGCCGGGGTTGGGACTGAAGCTTTCTTT.

This chain joins TRBV6-5 and TRBJ1-2; 10 bases are a match to TRBD1. The CDR3 length is 16 residues. The germline gives CDR1 MNHEY, CDR2 SVGAGI. The junction had 3 bases not matched to a gene; V was cut back by 0 bases and J by 2 bases. The CDR3 is CASSYSTGGGNYGYTF. CDR3 bases: TGTGCCAGCAGTTACTCGACAGGGGGCGGGAACTATGGCTACACCTTC.

As for this clone: This CDR3 fails to terminate in the conserved phenylalanine or tryptophan, so it likely reflects a read error. No DNA is shown, since the ends of the CDR3 on it are uncertain; the CDR3 is the one TCRdb lists. The rearrangement uses TRBV5-1 and TRBJ1-1. The CDR3 extends over 8 residues, inclusive of both ends. Germline CDR1 SGHRS, CDR2 YFSETQ. This chain's CDR3 is CASSAPYG.

The rearrangement uses TRBV4-3 and TRBJ1-4; 10 bases are shared with TRBD1. Germline CDR1 and CDR2: LGHNA and YSLEER. J gave up 6 bases and V 0 bases, and 13 bases lay outside the gene matches. The CDR3 is 19 amino acids. The CDR3 DNA reads as TGCGCCAGCAGCCAAGATCGTGCGTATGACAGGGGGCAGGATGAAAAACTGTTTTTT. Translating it yields CASSQDRAYDRGQDEKLFF.

J is TRBJ2-2 and V is TRBV19; D is perhaps TRBD2 (6 bases). This CDR3 is 15 amino acids long. The V end lost 5 bases, the J end lost 6 bases, and 16 bases lay between the germline ends. CDR1 is LNHDA, CDR2 SQIVND, per germline (reference sequence). CDR3 loop: CASSYWASEAGELFF. CDR3 nucleotide sequence: TGTGCCAGTAGTTATTGGGCTAGCGAGGCCGGGGAGCTGTTTTTT.

The chain uses TRBV11-2 and TRBJ2-5; possible D gene TRBD1, 5 bases. The germline CDR1 and CDR2 sequences are SGHAT and FQNNGV. V dropped 8 bases and J dropped 4 bases, with 23 bases sitting between them. The CDR3 loop spans 16 amino acids. The CDR3 sequence is CASELFGAQLRETQYF. CDR3 nucleotides: TGTGCCAGCGAGCTTTTTGGGGCGCAATTGCGAGAGACCCAGTACTTC.

The rearrangement links TRBV2 to TRBJ1-1; D might be TRBD1 (6 bases). Germline V gene data show CDR1 as SNHLY and CDR2 as FYNNEI. Trimming removed 3 bases from V and 0 bases from J, with 11 bases in between. The CDR3 spans 15 residues. CDR3: CASSERRGMNTEAFF. The DNA of the CDR3 is TGTGCCAGCAGTGAGAGGAGGGGGATGAACACTGAAGCTTTCTTT.

This clone was observed once. V is TRBV30 and J is TRBJ1-5; a possible D gene is TRBD1 (5 bases). V lost 4 bases and J 8 bases, leaving 12 bases between the germline ends. The CDR3 length is 12 residues. Germline values: CDR1 GTSNPN, CDR2 SVGIG (reference sequence). CDR3 sequence: CAWTGLGEPQHF. As DNA, the CDR3 is TGTGCCTGGACAGGGTTGGGGGAGCCCCAGCATTTT.

This sequence joins TRBV4-1 and TRBJ2-3, with no clear D. The germline V and J ends were trimmed by 0 bases and 2 bases, with 9 bases remaining between them. There are 15 residues in the CDR3. Germline V CDR1 and CDR2: MGHRA, YSYEKL. This chain's CDR3 is CASSQDVRVTDTQYF. Written as DNA, the CDR3 is TGCGCCAGCAGCCAAGACGTCCGGGTCACAGATACGCAGTATTTT.

The count of this clone is one. The chain carries TRBV18 and TRBJ1-4; D remains unclear. This CDR3 has 16 residues. V shed 3 bases and J shed 0 bases, with 11 bases lying between them. Germline CDR1 and CDR2: KGHSH and LQKENI. In DNA form, the CDR3 reads TGTGCCAGCTCACCGGAGTCCGCTGCAACTAATGAAAAACTGTTTTTT. Encoded protein: CASSPESAATNEKLFF.

The V gene is TRBV5-1, the J gene TRBJ2-1; 9 bases are a match to TRBD2. CDR1 is SGHRS and CDR2 is YFSETQ in the germline V gene. This CDR3 is 15 amino acids long. J lost 8 bases, V lost 9 bases, and 15 bases had no gene match. This CDR3 is CATMGAGGPRDEQFF. The CDR3 coding sequence is TGCGCCACCATGGGGGCGGGAGGGCCTCGGGATGAGCAGTTCTTC.

The chain recombines TRBV5-1 with TRBJ2-1; D not certain. Germline V CDR1 and CDR2: SGHRS, YFSETQ. The CDR3 length is 15 residues. The V end lost 0 bases, the J end lost 5 bases, and 12 bases lay between the germline ends. CDR3: CASSLGLLGNNEQFF. The DNA for the CDR3 is TGCGCCAGCAGCTTGGGATTGCTGGGTAACAATGAGCAGTTCTTC.

This chain uses TRBV30 with TRBJ1-1; D unclear. V shed 8 bases and J shed 1 base, with 8 bases lying between them. CDR3 size: 11 residues. Germline V CDR1 and CDR2: GTSNPN, SVGIG (reference sequence). The CDR3 bases are TGTGCCGGTTCAGAGAACACTGAAGCTTTCTTT. Translating gives CAGSENTEAFF.

The rearrangement uses TRBV6-6 and TRBJ2-1; TRBD2 aligns across 9 bases. The V segment lost 6 bases and the J segment 9 bases; nucleotides outside the gene matches: 24. CDR1 and CDR2 (germline): MNHNY, SVGAGI (reference sequence). CDR3 length: 19 amino acids. CDR3 loop: CASSRLGSGGRAEGGEQFF. CDR3 sequence (DNA): TGTGCCAGCAGCCGACTGGGGTCTGGCGGGAGGGCCGAGGGCGGTGAGCAGTTCTTC.

The chain employs TRBV7-2 and TRBJ1-1; D perhaps matches TRBD1 (5 bases). V was pared by 0 bases and J by 9 bases, with 8 bases between. This CDR3 spans 12 amino acids. From germline, CDR1 is SGHTA and CDR2 FQGNSA. The CDR3 region is CASSLAGTKAFF. Here the CDR3 DNA reads TGTGCCAGCAGCTTAGCCGGGACGAAAGCTTTCTTT.

The gene calls are TRBV2 and TRBJ1-2; TRBD1 matches at 9 bases. The CDR3 sequence is 14 residues long. The junction had 6 bases not matched to a gene; V was cut back by 3 bases and J by 7 bases. Germline V lookup: CDR1 SNHLY, CDR2 FYNNEI. CDR3 region: CASSDDRGYSGYTF. The CDR3 DNA is TGTGCCAGCAGTGACGACAGGGGGTATTCTGGCTACACCTTC.

V is TRBV4-1 and J is TRBJ2-2; D gene uncertain. CDR3 length equals 15 residues. Germline V CDR1 and CDR2: MGHRA, YSYEKL. The ends were cut back, 1 base at V and 6 bases at J, with 12 bases in the middle. The CDR3 DNA reads TGCGCCAGCAGCCAAGGAGATTTCAGCGCCGGGGAGCTGTTTTTT. This encodes CASSQGDFSAGELFF.

This clone has only one observation. The rearrangement uses TRBV11-2 and TRBJ2-7; TRBD2 is a possible D gene (6 bases). The CDR3 covers 13 residues. V was cut by 5 bases and J by 0 bases, with 8 bases left in between. CDR1 and CDR2 from the germline V gene are SGHAT and FQNNGV. The CDR3 protein is CASSAGHSYEQYV. The DNA for the CDR3 is TGTGCCAGCAGCGCGGGGCACTCCTACGAGCAGTACGTC.

The V and J genes are TRBV10-1 and TRBJ2-7, with D maybe TRBD1 (5 bases). CDR1 is WNHNN and CDR2 is SYGVQD in the germline V gene (reference sequence). This CDR3 has 13 amino acids. The germline V and J ends were trimmed by 3 bases and 3 bases, with 9 bases remaining between them. Written as DNA, the CDR3 is TGCGCCAGCAGTGATCGGCAGGGCTACGAGCAGTACTTC. Its translation: CASSDRQGYEQYF.

The chain carries TRBV5-1 and TRBJ1-1, with D possibly matching TRBD1 (6 bases). The germline CDR1 and CDR2 sequences are SGHRS and YFSETQ. CDR3 length equals 14 residues. Trimming removed 4 bases from V and 3 bases from J, with 13 bases in between. The CDR3: CASSVLDSDTEAFF. The CDR3 region has the DNA TGCGCCAGCAGCGTACTGGACAGTGACACTGAAGCTTTCTTT.

The gene calls are TRBV5-4 and TRBJ2-5; TRBD2 aligns across 7 bases. The CDR3 loop spans 14 amino acids. The ends lost 3 bases at V and 4 bases at J; junction bases unmatched: 6. Looked up from germline, CDR1 is SGHNT and CDR2 is YYREEE (reference sequence). CDR3 coding DNA: TGTGCCAGCAGCTACGGGGGGATAGGAGAGACCCAGTACTTC. This translates into CASSYGGIGETQYF.

V is TRBV4-3 and J is TRBJ2-1; TRBD2 is a possible D gene (5 bases). CDR1 and CDR2 (germline): LGHNA, YSLEER. This CDR3 has 14 residues. V was pared by 2 bases and J by 10 bases, with 15 bases between. In nucleotides, the CDR3 is TGCGCCAGCAGCCAATTGGACTTACCGAGGGAGCAGTTCTTC. It codes for CASSQLDLPREQFF.

The chain carries TRBV7-2 and TRBJ2-7; D remains ambiguous. This CDR3 is built from 12 residues. Trimming stripped 5 bases from V and 6 bases from J, with 11 bases between. The germline CDR1 and CDR2 sequences are SGHTA and FQGNSA. The CDR3 bases are TGTGCCAGCAGCCCGGGCTCTTCCGAGCAGTACTTC. Amino acids: CASSPGSSEQYF.

This chain joins TRBV7-8 and TRBJ1-5, with 7 bases aligning to TRBD1. The CDR3 spans 14 residues. V was clipped by 4 bases and J by 6 bases; unmatched bases: 6. Germline assignment: CDR1 SGHVS and CDR2 FQNEAQ. The DNA for the CDR3 is TGTGCCAGCAGCTCCCACAGGGGAGGTCAGCCCCAGCATTTT. It specifies CASSSHRGGQPQHF. Full variable domain (outside the CDR3, taken from reference TRBV7-8 and TRBJ1-5): GAGVSQSPRYKVAKRGQDVALRCDPISGHVSLFWYQQALGQGPEFLTYFQNEAQLDKSGLPSDRFFAERPEGSVSTLKIQRTQQEDSAVYLCASSSHRGGQPQHFGDGTRLSIL.

The gene calls are TRBV18 and TRBJ2-3, with 7 bases that match TRBD2. CDR3 length: 15 residues. Trimming cost V 6 bases and J 2 bases; bases outside gene matches: 8. CDR1 KGHSH and CDR2 LQKENI come from the germline V gene. The CDR3 is CASSSGAGVTDTQYF. CDR3 DNA: TGTGCCAGCTCGTCGGGTGCGGGAGTCACAGATACGCAGTATTTT.

The chain carries TRBV2 and TRBJ2-4; D may be TRBD2 (5 bases). The CDR3 loop spans 14 amino acids. V was cut by 6 bases and J by 2 bases, with 11 bases left in between. The germline gives CDR1 SNHLY, CDR2 FYNNEI. The CDR3 DNA reads as TGTGCCAGCAGGTCCGGGGTGTCCAAAAACATTCAGTACTTC. Protein: CASRSGVSKNIQYF.

V usage is TRBV5-1 and J usage is TRBJ1-5, with 7 bases lining up with TRBD1. Germline V gives CDR1 SGHRS, CDR2 YFSETQ. J lost 0 bases, V lost 4 bases, and 7 bases had no gene match. CDR3 length: 16 amino acids. As DNA, the CDR3 is TGCGCCAGCAGCCCGGGGACAGTTAATAGCAATCAGCCCCAGCATTTT. Translating gives CASSPGTVNSNQPQHF.

The V and J genes are TRBV6-5 and TRBJ1-2; D uncertain. The CDR3 is 13 residues long. CDR1 MNHEY and CDR2 SVGAGI come from the germline V gene. The germline V and J ends were trimmed by 2 bases and 8 bases, with 12 bases remaining between them. The CDR3 here is CASSYESLRGYTF. DNA for the CDR3: TGTGCCAGCAGTTACGAGTCCCTTCGCGGCTACACCTTC.

The chain recombines TRBV5-1 with TRBJ2-1; the D gene is possibly TRBD1 (5 bases). Germline CDR1 reads SGHRS; CDR2 reads YFSETQ. V shed 4 bases and J shed 4 bases, with 12 bases lying between them. This CDR3 comprises 14 residues. CDR3 DNA sequence: TGCGCCAGCAGCACAGACAGTTCGTACAATGAGCAGTTCTTC. Protein product: CASSTDSSYNEQFF.